These 16 T cell receptor beta chains came from one sample sequenced in a study of CXCR3-negative and CXCR3-positive naive CD8 T cells. UMI-labeled 5' RACE TRB cDNA libraries were prepared from the cells. One entry per CDR3 protein, without DNA, is what TCRdb gives after re-calling the 5' RACE reads. Here the sample table reports around 8,400 distinct CDR3 sequences. Sequenced input: naive CXCR3- CD8+ T cells from blood. Regarding subset: CD45RO-CCR7+CD27+CD95- naive CD8+ T cells lacking CXCR3 (TNR3-). The receptors were sampled from a human donor in good health. Some clones in this sample may be carry-over from other donors' samples.

The chain employs TRBV7-2 and TRBJ2-1; lacking DNA, the TRBD1 call made by TCRdb goes unchecked. Germline V gene data show CDR1 as SGHTA and CDR2 as FQGNSA. This CDR3 has 17 residues. The CDR3 reads CASSSLGGTGGRSEQFF.

Considering frequency, this clonotype is medium-sized. This chain joins TRBV29-1 and TRBJ1-2. Germline V gives CDR1 SQVTM, CDR2 ANQGSEA. This CDR3 contains 12 residues. The CDR3 reads CSGRGLQGGYTF. Full variable domain (rest looked up from reference TRBV29-1 and TRBJ1-2): SAVISQKPSRDICQRGTSLTIQCQVDSQVTMMFWYRQQPGQSLTLIATANQGSEATYESGFVIDKFPISRPNLTFSTLTVSNMSPEDSSIYLCSGRGLQGGYTFGSGTRLTVV.

This sequence joins TRBV7-9 and TRBJ2-3; TCRdb designates TRBD1, a call that cannot be tested without DNA. The V gene's germline CDR1 is SEHNR and CDR2 FQNEAQ (reference sequence). This CDR3 has 15 residues. CDR3 protein: CASSPRLKPSDTQYF.

In terms of frequency, this clonotype is medium-sized. The chain links TRBV30 to TRBJ2-7; TCRdb selects TRBD1, and the lack of DNA leaves this call unchecked. Germline V gene sequence: CDR1 GTSNPN, CDR2 SVGIG (reference sequence). The CDR3 extends over 14 amino acids. CDR3 loop: CASEMGENSYEQYF.

The chain links TRBV15 to TRBJ2-2. The CDR3 extends over 14 amino acids. Per the germline V gene, CDR1 is LNHNV and CDR2 is YYDKDF (reference sequence). CDR3 residues: CATSRDKSTGELFF.

In terms of frequency, this clonotype is medium-sized (0.01 to 0.1%). The CDR3 is CASSSPGLAGYNEQFF. This rearrangement joins TRBV28 to TRBJ2-1; TCRdb proposes TRBD2, but this gene call is untestable without DNA. Germline CDR1 MDHEN, CDR2 SYDVKM. The CDR3 sequence is 16 residues long.

The chain recombines TRBV4-2 with TRBJ2-1; TCRdb names TRBD2, which stays unverified in the absence of DNA. The CDR3 contains 16 residues. The germline gives CDR1 LGHNA, CDR2 YNFKEQ. The CDR3: CASSQDFSGGTNEQFF.

The rearrangement uses TRBV4-1 and TRBJ2-1; no DNA is available, so the TRBD2 call from TCRdb remains unchecked. The CDR3 runs to 15 residues. Germline CDR1 and CDR2: MGHRA and YSYEKL. CDR3 protein: CASSSQAASYNEQFF.

The genes are TRBV9 and TRBJ1-1; TCRdb picks TRBD1, but there is no DNA to check that call. This CDR3 region has 14 residues. The germline gives CDR1 SGDLS, CDR2 YYNGEE. The CDR3 reads CASSASGFSTEAFF.

According to its frequency, this clonotype is medium-sized. The chain employs TRBV7-2 and TRBJ2-5. CDR1 and CDR2 from the germline V gene are SGHTA and FQGNSA. This CDR3 spans 14 amino acids. This CDR3 is CASSLADHQETQYF. The complete variable domain, with remaining parts taken from reference TRBV7-2 and TRBJ2-5, reads GAGVSQSPSNKVTEKGKDVELRCDPISGHTALYWYRQSLGQGLEFLIYFQGNSAPDKSGLPSDRFSAERTGGSVSTLTIQRTQQEDSAVYLCASSLADHQETQYFGPGTRLLVL.

Considering frequency, this clonotype is medium-sized. The chain combines TRBV12-3 or TRBV12-4 with TRBJ2-1; TCRdb's assignment of TRBD2 cannot be checked, as there is no DNA. This CDR3 is 15 amino acids long. CDR3 sequence: CASSKTSGSPNEQFF.

This chain links TRBV6-6 with TRBJ2-3; the D call from TCRdb, TRBD2, cannot be confirmed without DNA. The germline CDR1 and CDR2 sequences are MNHNY and SVGAGI (reference sequence). The CDR3 has 19 residues. The CDR3 reads CASSYSIPEEAELTDTQYF.

The chain uses TRBV28 and TRBJ2-7; lacking DNA, the TRBD1 call made by TCRdb goes unchecked. In germline, CDR1 is MDHEN, CDR2 SYDVKM. The CDR3 runs 13 residues. The CDR3 reads CASSLYDSSEQYF.

Measured by frequency, this clonotype is medium-sized. The rearrangement joins TRBV19 to TRBJ2-1; TCRdb reports TRBD2, a call that lacks DNA to check it against. The CDR3 is made up of 15 amino acids. The germline V gene encodes CDR1 LNHDA and CDR2 SQIVND (reference sequence). This CDR3 is CASSPAAGGRNEQFF.

Frequency places this clonotype as medium-sized. V is TRBV7-9 and J is TRBJ1-1. The germline V gene encodes CDR1 SEHNR and CDR2 FQNEAQ (reference sequence). The CDR3 runs 12 residues. CDR3 loop: CASSLTGTEAFF.

Its frequency marks this clonotype as medium-sized. The V gene is TRBV7-9, the J gene TRBJ2-1. This CDR3 has 14 residues. The germline V gene encodes CDR1 SEHNR and CDR2 FQNEAQ (reference sequence). The CDR3 sequence is CASSPAISYNEQFF.